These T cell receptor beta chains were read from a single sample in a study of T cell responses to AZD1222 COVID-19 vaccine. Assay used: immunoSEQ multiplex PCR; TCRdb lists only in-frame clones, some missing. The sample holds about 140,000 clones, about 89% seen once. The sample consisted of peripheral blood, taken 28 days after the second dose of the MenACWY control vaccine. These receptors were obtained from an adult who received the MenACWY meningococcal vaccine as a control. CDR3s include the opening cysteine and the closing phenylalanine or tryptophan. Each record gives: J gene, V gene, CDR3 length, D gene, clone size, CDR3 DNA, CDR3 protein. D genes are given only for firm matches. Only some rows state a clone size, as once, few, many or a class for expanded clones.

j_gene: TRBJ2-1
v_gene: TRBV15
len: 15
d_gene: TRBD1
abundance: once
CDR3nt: TGTGCCACCAGCAGACCGGGACAGGGGGCTAATGAGCAGTTCTTC
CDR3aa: CATSRPGQGANEQFF

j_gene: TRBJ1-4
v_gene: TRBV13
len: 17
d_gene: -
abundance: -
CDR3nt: TGTGCCAGCAGCTTAGGGCAGGGAGGTCCAACTAATGAAAAACTGTTTTTT
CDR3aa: CASSLGQGGPTNEKLFF

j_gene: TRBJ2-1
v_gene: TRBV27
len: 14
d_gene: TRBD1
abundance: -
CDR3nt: TGTGCCAGCAGTTTTGCCGGGACAGGCAATGAGCAGTTCTTC
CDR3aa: CASSFAGTGNEQFF

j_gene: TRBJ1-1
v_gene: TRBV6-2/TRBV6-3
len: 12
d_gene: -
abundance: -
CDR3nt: TGTGCCAGCAGCGGACCGGGGAGTGAAGCTTTCTTT
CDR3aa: CASSGPGSEAFF

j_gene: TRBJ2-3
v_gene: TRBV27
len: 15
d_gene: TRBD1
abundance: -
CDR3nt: TGTGCCAGCACGTCACGACAGGGGATTCTATATACGCAGTATTTT
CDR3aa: CASTSRQGILYTQYF

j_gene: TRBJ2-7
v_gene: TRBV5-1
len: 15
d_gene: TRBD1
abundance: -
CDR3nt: TGCGCCAGCAGCTCCCACGTGGGACAGGGCGGAGAGCAGTACTTC
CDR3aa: CASSSHVGQGGEQYF

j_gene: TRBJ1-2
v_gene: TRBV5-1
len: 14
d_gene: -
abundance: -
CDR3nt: TGCGCCAGCAGCCTGGAGACAGTAAACTATGGCTACACCTTC
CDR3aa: CASSLETVNYGYTF

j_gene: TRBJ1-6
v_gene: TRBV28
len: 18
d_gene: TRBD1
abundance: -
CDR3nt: TGTGCCAGCAGTTTAGGGGAAAGACAGGGGGTAGATAATTCACCCCTCCACTTT
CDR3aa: CASSLGERQGVDNSPLHF

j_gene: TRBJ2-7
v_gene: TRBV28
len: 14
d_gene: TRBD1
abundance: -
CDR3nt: TGTGCCAGCACCTTGGGGACAGGGGGCTACGAGCAGTACTTC
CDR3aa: CASTLGTGGYEQYF

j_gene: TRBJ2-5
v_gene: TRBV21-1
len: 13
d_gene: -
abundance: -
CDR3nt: TGTGCCAGCATCCAACGTGGGGGAGAGACCCAGTACTTC
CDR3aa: CASIQRGGETQYF

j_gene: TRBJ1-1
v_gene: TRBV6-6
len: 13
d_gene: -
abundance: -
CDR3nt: TGTGCCAGCAGCTTGGATCTGAACACTGAAGCTTTCTTT
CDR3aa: CASSLDLNTEAFF

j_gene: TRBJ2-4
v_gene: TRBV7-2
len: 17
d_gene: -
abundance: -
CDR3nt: TGTGCCAGCAGCTCCCAAACCCGCACCCTAGCCAAAAACATTCAGTACTTC
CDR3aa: CASSSQTRTLAKNIQYF

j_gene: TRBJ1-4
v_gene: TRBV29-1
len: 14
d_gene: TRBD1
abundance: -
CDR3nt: TGCAGCGTTTCAGACAGGGCAACTAATGAAAAACTGTTTTTT
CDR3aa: CSVSDRATNEKLFF

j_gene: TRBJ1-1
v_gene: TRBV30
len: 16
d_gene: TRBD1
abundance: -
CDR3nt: TGTGCCTGGATTATTGGACAGGGGCTGATGAACACTGAAGCTTTCTTT
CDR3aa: CAWIIGQGLMNTEAFF

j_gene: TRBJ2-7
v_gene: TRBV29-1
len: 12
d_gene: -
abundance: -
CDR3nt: TGCAGCGTTGGACAGCCTTCGGGCGAGCAGTACTTC
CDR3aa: CSVGQPSGEQYF

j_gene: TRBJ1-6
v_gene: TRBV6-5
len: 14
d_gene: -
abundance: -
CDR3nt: TGTGCCAGCAGACAGACAGCCTATAATTCACCCCTCCACTTT
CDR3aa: CASRQTAYNSPLHF

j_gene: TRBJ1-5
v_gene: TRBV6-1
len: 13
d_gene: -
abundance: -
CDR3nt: TGTGCCAGCAGTGAAATGGGAGGTCAGCCCCAGCATTTT
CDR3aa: CASSEMGGQPQHF

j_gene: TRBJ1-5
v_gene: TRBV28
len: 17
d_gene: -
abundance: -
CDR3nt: TGTGCCAGCAGTTTATCGGGACTCCCGAGGGGTAATCAGCCCCAGCATTTT
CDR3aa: CASSLSGLPRGNQPQHF

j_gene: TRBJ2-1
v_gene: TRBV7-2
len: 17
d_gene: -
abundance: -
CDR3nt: TGTGCCAGCAGCGGCACCCGGGACAAAAGCTCCTACAATGAGCAGTTCTTC
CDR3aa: CASSGTRDKSSYNEQFF

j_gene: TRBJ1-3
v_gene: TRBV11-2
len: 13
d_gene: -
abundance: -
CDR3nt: TGTGCCAGCAGCTTAGAGGCTGGAAACACCATATATTTT
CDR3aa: CASSLEAGNTIYF

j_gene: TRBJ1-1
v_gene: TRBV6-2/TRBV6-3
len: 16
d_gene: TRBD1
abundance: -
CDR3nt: TGTGCCAGCAGTCGACAAACGGGACAGGGGACCGCTGAAGCTTTCTTT
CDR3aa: CASSRQTGQGTAEAFF

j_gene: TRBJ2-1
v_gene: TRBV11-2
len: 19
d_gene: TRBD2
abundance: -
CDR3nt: TGTGCCAGCAGCTTAGTTGGTCTAGCGGGGTCATACTCCTACAATGAGCAGTTCTTC
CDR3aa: CASSLVGLAGSYSYNEQFF

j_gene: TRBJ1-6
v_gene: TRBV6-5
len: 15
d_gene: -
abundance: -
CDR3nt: TGTGCCATCGCGGGACCGGAGTCCTATAATTCACCCCTCCACTTT
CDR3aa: CAIAGPESYNSPLHF

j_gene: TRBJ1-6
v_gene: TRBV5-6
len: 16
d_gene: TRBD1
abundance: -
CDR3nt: TGTGCCAGCAGCCAAACAGGGGCCGGGCAGAATTCACCCCTCCACTTT
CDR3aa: CASSQTGAGQNSPLHF

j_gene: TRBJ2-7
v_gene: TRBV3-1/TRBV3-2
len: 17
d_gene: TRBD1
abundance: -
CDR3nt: TGTGCCAGCAGCCAAGATTCGGACAGGGAAGGGTCCTACGAGCAGTACTTC
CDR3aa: CASSQDSDREGSYEQYF

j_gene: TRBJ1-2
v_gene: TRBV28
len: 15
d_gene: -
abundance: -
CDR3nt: TGTGCCAGCTCACGGCCAGGGGTAGGTAACTATGGCTACACCTTC
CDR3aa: CASSRPGVGNYGYTF

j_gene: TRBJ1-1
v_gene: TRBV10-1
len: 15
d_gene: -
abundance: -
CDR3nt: TGCGCCAGCAGTGAGTATTCCGGGTCGAACACTGAAGCTTTCTTT
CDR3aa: CASSEYSGSNTEAFF

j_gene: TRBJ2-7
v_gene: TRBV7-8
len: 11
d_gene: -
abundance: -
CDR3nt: TGTGCCAGCAGCTTTGGGGGCGAGCAGTACTTC
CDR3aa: CASSFGGEQYF

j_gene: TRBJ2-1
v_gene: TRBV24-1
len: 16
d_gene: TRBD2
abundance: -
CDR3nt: TGTGCCACCAGTGGCAAAACTAGCGGGAGGATGCATGAGCAGTTCTTC
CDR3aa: CATSGKTSGRMHEQFF

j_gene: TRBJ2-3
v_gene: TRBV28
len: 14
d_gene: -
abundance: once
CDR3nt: TGTGCCAGCAGTTCGCCATTCCACACAGATACGCAGTATTTT
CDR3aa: CASSSPFHTDTQYF

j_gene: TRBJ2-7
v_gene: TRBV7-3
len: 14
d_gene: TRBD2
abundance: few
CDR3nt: TGTGCCAGCAGCTTAAATGGGGGGGTAAGCGAGCAGTACTTC
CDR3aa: CASSLNGGVSEQYF

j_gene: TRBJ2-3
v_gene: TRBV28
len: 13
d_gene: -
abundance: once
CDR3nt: TGTGCCAGCAGTTTAGAAGGTGCAGATACGCAGTATTTT
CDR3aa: CASSLEGADTQYF

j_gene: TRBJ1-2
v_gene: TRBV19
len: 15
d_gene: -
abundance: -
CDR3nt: TGTGCCACAAAGTACCCGACTACTCCTGACTATGGCTACACCTTC
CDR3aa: CATKYPTTPDYGYTF

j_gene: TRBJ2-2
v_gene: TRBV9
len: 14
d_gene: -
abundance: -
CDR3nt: TGTGCCAGCAGCGTAGGAGGGAACACCGGGGAGCTGTTTTTT
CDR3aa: CASSVGGNTGELFF

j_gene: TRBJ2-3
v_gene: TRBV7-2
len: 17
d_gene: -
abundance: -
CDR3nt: TGTGCCAGCAGCCAGGGAGGTTCGGTCAGGCTCCCAGATACGCAGTATTTT
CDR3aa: CASSQGGSVRLPDTQYF

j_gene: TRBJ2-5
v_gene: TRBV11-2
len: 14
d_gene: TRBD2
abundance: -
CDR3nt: TGTGCCAGCAGCTTAGTGGGAGGGAGGGAGACCCAGTACTTC
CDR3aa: CASSLVGGRETQYF

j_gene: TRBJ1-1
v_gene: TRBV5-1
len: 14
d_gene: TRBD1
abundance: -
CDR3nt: TGCGCCAGCAGCCCCATGGGGGTACCGGGACAGGACTTCTTT
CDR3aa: CASSPMGVPGQDFF

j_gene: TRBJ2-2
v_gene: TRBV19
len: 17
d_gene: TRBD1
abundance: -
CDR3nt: TGTGCCAGTAGTATCACCCACGGACAGGGGGCTTTGGGGGAGCTGTTTTTT
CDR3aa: CASSITHGQGALGELFF

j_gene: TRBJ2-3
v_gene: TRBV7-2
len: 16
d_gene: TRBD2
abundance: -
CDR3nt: TGTGCCAGCAGCTTATCCGGGACTAGCAGCACAGATACGCAGTATTTT
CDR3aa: CASSLSGTSSTDTQYF

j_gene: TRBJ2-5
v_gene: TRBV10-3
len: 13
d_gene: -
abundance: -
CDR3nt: TGTGCCATCAGCATAGGACTACAAGAGACCCAGTACTTC
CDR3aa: CAISIGLQETQYF

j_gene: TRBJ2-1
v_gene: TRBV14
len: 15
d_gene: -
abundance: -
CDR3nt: TGTGCCAGCCGACCAAGGGGGAGCTCCTACAATGAGCAGTTCTTC
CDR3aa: CASRPRGSSYNEQFF

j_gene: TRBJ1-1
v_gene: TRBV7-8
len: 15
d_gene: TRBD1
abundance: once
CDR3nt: TGTGCCAGCAGCTCGCAGGGACAGACTGGGACTGAAGCTTTCTTT
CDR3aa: CASSSQGQTGTEAFF

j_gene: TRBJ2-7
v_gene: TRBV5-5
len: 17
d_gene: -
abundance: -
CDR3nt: TGTGCCAGCAGCCATATCCTCCCAGACAGGCCTCCCTACGAGCAGTACTTC
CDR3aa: CASSHILPDRPPYEQYF

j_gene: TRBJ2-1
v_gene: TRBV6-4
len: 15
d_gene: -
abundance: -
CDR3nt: TGTGCCAGCAGTGACGAGGGGGGGCCATACAATGAGCAGTTCTTC
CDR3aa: CASSDEGGPYNEQFF

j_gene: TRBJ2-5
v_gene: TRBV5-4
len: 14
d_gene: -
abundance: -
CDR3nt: TGTGCCAGCAGCTGGGGAGGGGGCGCAGAGACCCAGTACTTC
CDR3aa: CASSWGGGAETQYF

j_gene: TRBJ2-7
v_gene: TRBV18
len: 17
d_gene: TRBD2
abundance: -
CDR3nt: TGTGCCAGCTCACCCGACAGGTTGCGGGGGGAGAGCTACGAGCAGTACTTC
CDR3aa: CASSPDRLRGESYEQYF

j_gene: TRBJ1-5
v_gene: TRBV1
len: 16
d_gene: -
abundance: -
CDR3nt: TGCACCAGCAGCCAAGCAGGTTTACCTAGCAATCAGCCCCAGCATTTT
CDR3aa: CTSSQAGLPSNQPQHF